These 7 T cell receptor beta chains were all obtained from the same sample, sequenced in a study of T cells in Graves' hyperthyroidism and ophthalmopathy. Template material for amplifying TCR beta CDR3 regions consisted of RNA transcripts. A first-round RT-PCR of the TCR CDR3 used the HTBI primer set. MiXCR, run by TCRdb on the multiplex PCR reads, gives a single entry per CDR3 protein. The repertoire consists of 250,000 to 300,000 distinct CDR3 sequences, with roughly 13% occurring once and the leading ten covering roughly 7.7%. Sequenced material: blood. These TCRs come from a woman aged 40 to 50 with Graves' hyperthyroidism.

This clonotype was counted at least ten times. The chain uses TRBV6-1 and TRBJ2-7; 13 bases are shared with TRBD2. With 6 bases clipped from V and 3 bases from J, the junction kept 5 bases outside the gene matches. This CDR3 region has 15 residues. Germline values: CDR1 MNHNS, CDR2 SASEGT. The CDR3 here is CASRGTSGTLYEQYF. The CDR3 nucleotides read TGTGCCAGCAGGGGGACTAGCGGGACGCTCTACGAGCAGTACTTC.

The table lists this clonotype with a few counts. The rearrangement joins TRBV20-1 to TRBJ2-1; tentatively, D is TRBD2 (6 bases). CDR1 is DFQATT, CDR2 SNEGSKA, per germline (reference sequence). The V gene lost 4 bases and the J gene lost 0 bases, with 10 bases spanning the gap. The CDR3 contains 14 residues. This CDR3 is CSAIAVSSYNEQFF. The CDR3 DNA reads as TGCAGTGCTATAGCGGTGAGCTCCTACAATGAGCAGTTCTTC.

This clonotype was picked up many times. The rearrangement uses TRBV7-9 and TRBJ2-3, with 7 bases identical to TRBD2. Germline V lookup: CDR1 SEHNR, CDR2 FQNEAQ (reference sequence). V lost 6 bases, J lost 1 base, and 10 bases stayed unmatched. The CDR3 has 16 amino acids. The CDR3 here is CASRPRLGGGTDTQYF. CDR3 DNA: TGTGCCAGCAGGCCGCGGTTGGGGGGGGGCACAGATACGCAGTATTTT.

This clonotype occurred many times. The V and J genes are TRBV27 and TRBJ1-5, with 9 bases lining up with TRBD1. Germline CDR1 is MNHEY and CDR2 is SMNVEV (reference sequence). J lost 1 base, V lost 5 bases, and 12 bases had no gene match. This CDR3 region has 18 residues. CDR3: CASSPRGTGSRSNQPQHF. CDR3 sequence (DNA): TGTGCCAGCAGTCCCAGAGGGACAGGGTCGAGGAGCAATCAGCCCCAGCATTTT.

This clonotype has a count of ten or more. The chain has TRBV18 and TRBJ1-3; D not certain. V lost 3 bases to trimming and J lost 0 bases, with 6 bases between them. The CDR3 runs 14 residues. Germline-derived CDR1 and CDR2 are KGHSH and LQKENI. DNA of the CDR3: TGTGCCAGCTCACCGCTGGGCTCTGGAAACACCATATATTTT. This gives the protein CASSPLGSGNTIYF.

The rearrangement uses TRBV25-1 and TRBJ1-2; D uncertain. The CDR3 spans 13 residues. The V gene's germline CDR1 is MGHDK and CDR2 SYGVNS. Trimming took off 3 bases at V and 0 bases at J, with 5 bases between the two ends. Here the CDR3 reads CASSDMANYGYTF. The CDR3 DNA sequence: TGTGCCAGCAGTGATATGGCTAACTATGGCTACACCTTC.

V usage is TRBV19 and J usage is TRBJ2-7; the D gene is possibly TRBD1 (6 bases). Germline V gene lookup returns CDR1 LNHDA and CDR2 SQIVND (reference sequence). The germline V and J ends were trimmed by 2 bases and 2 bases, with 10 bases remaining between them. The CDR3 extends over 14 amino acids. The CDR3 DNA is TGTGCCAGTAGTATACAGGGGTATACCTACGAGCAGTACTTC. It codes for CASSIQGYTYEQYF.